The 17 T cell receptor beta chains below come from one sample, sequenced in a study of blood T cells in healthy people across ages. Alongside a J-beta primer mix, a sample-barcoded 5' primer served in a second PCR lasting about 7 to 11 cycles. MiXCR, applied by TCRdb to the 5' RACE reads, yields one record per CDR3 protein. The sample lists about a million distinct CDR3 sequences, 51% occurring once. Material: blood. These TCRs come from a woman aged 55-75 years in good health.

This clonotype was seen a handful of times. This rearrangement joins TRBV4-3 to TRBJ2-1; no clear D. This CDR3 is built from 17 residues. The germline V and J ends were trimmed by 3 bases and 0 bases, with 15 bases remaining between them. Germline V gene data show CDR1 as LGHNA and CDR2 as YSLEER. The chain's CDR3 is CASSHEIYSSSYNEQFF. The CDR3 DNA is TGCGCCAGCAGCCATGAGATTTACAGTAGCTCCTACAATGAGCAGTTCTTC.

The chain employs TRBV7-8 and TRBJ2-3; TRBD2 aligns across 9 bases. Germline lookup yields CDR1 SGHVS and CDR2 FQNEAQ. Trimming cost V 5 bases and J 4 bases; bases outside gene matches: 7. The CDR3 is made up of 15 amino acids. In DNA, the CDR3 is TGTGCCAGCAGCCCCTACAGCGGGGGGTCAGATACGCAGTATTTT. Its translation is CASSPYSGGSDTQYF.

The chain carries TRBV20-1 and TRBJ1-1; D gene ambiguous. In germline, CDR1 is DFQATT, CDR2 SNEGSKA (reference sequence). Trimming stripped 0 bases from V and 2 bases from J, with 7 bases between. The CDR3 loop spans 13 amino acids. The CDR3 bases are TGCAGTGCTAGAGATGGTAGAAACACTGAAGCTTTCTTT. It encodes CSARDGRNTEAFF.

CDR3 region: CASSSGTAVGNEQFF. The CDR3 nucleotides are TGTGCCAGCAGTTCCGGGACCGCCGTAGGTAATGAGCAGTTCTTC. The rearrangement uses TRBV6-6 and TRBJ2-1, with D perhaps being TRBD1 or TRBD2 (5 bases each). V was pared by 4 bases and J by 7 bases, with 17 bases between. Per germline, CDR1 MNHNY and CDR2 SVGAGI (reference sequence). This CDR3 is built from 15 residues.

The chain recombines TRBV12-3 or TRBV12-4 with TRBJ2-7, with a possible D match to TRBD1 (6 bases). The CDR3 is made up of 22 amino acids. V dropped 3 bases and J dropped 4 bases, with 37 bases sitting between them. CDR3 nucleotide sequence: TGTGCCAGCAGTTTGCAAAACTTCGGACCCCGACAGGCCTCGTGGCAGCCTTACGAGCAGTACTTC. Amino acid sequence: CASSLQNFGPRQASWQPYEQYF.

The chain recombines TRBV27 with TRBJ2-5; TRBD1 agrees at 7 bases. Germline V CDR1 and CDR2: MNHEY, SMNVEV (reference sequence). This CDR3 has 13 amino acids. Trimming at V came to 4 bases and at J to 7 bases, leaving 6 bases not matched to a gene. Here the CDR3 reads CASSSQGWGTQYF. CDR3 bases: TGTGCCAGCAGTTCACAGGGGTGGGGGACCCAGTACTTC.

The chain links TRBV20-1 to TRBJ2-1, with 14 bases that match TRBD2. The CDR3 length is 15 residues. Germline V lookup: CDR1 DFQATT, CDR2 SNEGSKA (reference sequence). Trimming removed 0 bases from V and 10 bases from J; junction bases left unmatched: 5. For the CDR3, the DNA is TGCAGTGCTAGAGATCAGACTAGCGGGAGGGGGGAGCAGTTCTTC. This translates into CSARDQTSGRGEQFF.

CDR3 sequence: CSAIPGAKNIQYF. CDR3 DNA: TGCAGTGCTATTCCGGGAGCCAAAAACATTCAGTACTTC. The rearrangement joins TRBV20-1 to TRBJ2-4; D is unresolved. Germline CDR1 reads DFQATT; CDR2 reads SNEGSKA (reference sequence). The CDR3 loop spans 13 amino acids. V lost 4 bases, J lost 0 bases, and 7 bases lay in between.

J is TRBJ2-7 and V is TRBV29-1; tentative D call: TRBD2 (5 bases). The CDR3 runs to 13 residues. Per germline, CDR1 SQVTM and CDR2 ANQGSEA. Trimming pared 5 bases from V and 7 bases from J, leaving 18 bases between. CDR3 sequence reads: CSVRSGSYNEQYF. As DNA, the CDR3 is TGCAGCGTTAGGAGCGGTTCCTACAATGAGCAGTACTTC.

CDR3 sequence: CASSPTDRGEAFF. As DNA, the CDR3 is TGTGCCAGCAGTCCAACGGACAGGGGGGAAGCTTTCTTT. The rearrangement uses TRBV27 and TRBJ1-1; 10 bases align to TRBD1. CDR1 and CDR2 from the germline V gene are MNHEY and SMNVEV (reference sequence). Losses at the gene ends were 5 bases for V and 8 bases for J; bases not matched to a gene: 5. CDR3 length: 13 amino acids.

The chain is built from TRBV5-6 and TRBJ2-7; D is uncertain. Trimming removed 0 bases from V and 10 bases from J, with 14 bases in between. This CDR3 is built from 13 residues. The germline V gene has CDR1 SGHDT and CDR2 YYEEEE. The CDR3, as DNA: TGTGCCAGCAGCTTGGCAGCCATGGTCGGCCAGTACTTC. The encoded protein is CASSLAAMVGQYF.

This clonotype was seen only a few times. The chain couples TRBV15 to TRBJ2-1; 13 bases align to TRBD2. Trimming removed 1 base from V and 8 bases from J; junction bases left unmatched: 8. Germline assignment: CDR1 LNHNV and CDR2 YYDKDF (reference sequence). The CDR3 covers 17 residues. CDR3 loop: CATSRVWTSGSGDEQFF. The CDR3 region has the DNA TGTGCCACCAGCAGAGTATGGACTAGCGGGAGTGGCGATGAGCAGTTCTTC.

The CDR3 nucleotides read TGTGCCAGCAGTTTCCGGGGACCTAGTAACACCGGGGAGCTGTTTTTT. It encodes CASSFRGPSNTGELFF. V and J are TRBV7-2 and TRBJ2-2; D possibly uses TRBD1 or TRBD2 (5 bases each). CDR1 is SGHTA and CDR2 is FQGNSA in the germline V gene. V was pared by 6 bases and J by 2 bases, with 16 bases between. The CDR3 loop spans 16 amino acids.

The rearrangement links TRBV12-3 or TRBV12-4 to TRBJ2-7, with 8 bases that match TRBD2. This CDR3 is 17 amino acids long. The junction had 18 bases not matched to a gene; V was cut back by 4 bases and J by 7 bases. CDR3 sequence (DNA): TGTGCCAGCAGTTCATCACTAGCGGTGGGAGCCTACAATGAGCAGTACTTC. Its protein product is CASSSSLAVGAYNEQYF.

V and J are TRBV7-9 and TRBJ2-5; 8 nucleotides agree with TRBD1. CDR3 length: 15 amino acids. The J segment lost 4 bases and the V segment lost 5 bases, leaving 9 bases of the junction unmatched. CDR1 is SEHNR, CDR2 FQNEAQ, per germline (reference sequence). The CDR3 is CASSRTGGWAETQYF. As DNA, the CDR3 is TGTGCCAGCAGCCGTACAGGGGGTTGGGCAGAGACCCAGTACTTC. The full variable domain, completed using reference TRBV7-9 and TRBJ2-5, is DTGVSQNPRHKITKRGQNVTFRCDPISEHNRLYWYRQTLGQGPEFLTYFQNEAQLEKSRLLSDRFSAERPKGSFSTLEIQRTEQGDSAMYLCASSRTGGWAETQYFGPGTRLLVL.

This clonotype has just one count. The chain employs TRBV20-1 and TRBJ2-3, with 11 positions matching TRBD2. Germline V lookup: CDR1 DFQATT, CDR2 SNEGSKA (reference sequence). The CDR3 length is 17 residues. V gave up 3 bases and J gave up 6 bases; unmatched junction bases: 14. CDR3 sequence (DNA): TGCAGTGCTAGTAAGCTAGCGGGAGGTGGGGACCCGGATACGCAGTATTTT. This gives the protein CSASKLAGGGDPDTQYF.

As to this clonotype: Just one base apart from a much larger clone, this may be a read error. This chain links TRBV29-1 with TRBJ2-7; D remains ambiguous. The J call could be wrong; TRBJ2-5 is a better fit for the DNA end. The CDR3 length is 12 residues. Germline loops: CDR1 SQVTM, CDR2 ANQGSEA. This CDR3 reads CSVEFPEETQYF. The DNA of the CDR3 is TGCAGCGTTGAATTCCCTGAGGAGACCCAGTACTTC.